One and the same sample provided the 3 T cell receptor beta chains below, sequenced in a study of Ad26.COV2.S vaccination and SARS-CoV-2 variants. TCRdb keeps only in-frame clones here, not all; method: immunoSEQ multiplex PCR. In the table there are 180,000 or so clones, roughly 89% of which are singletons. The sequenced sample was peripheral blood, obtained after recovery from COVID-19. These receptors originate from a human donor who had recovered from COVID-19.

The J gene is TRBJ2-3, the V gene TRBV7-9; 12 positions agree with TRBD1. Trimming at V came to 5 bases and at J to 4 bases, leaving 4 bases not matched to a gene. Germline CDR1 reads SEHNR; CDR2 reads FQNEAQ (reference sequence). The CDR3 extends over 15 amino acids. For the CDR3, the DNA is TGTGCCAGCAGCCCGGGACAGGGGGCCCCAGATACGCAGTATTTT. It codes for CASSPGQGAPDTQYF.

The chain has TRBV7-9 and TRBJ2-1; D unresolved. This CDR3 has 11 residues. V lost 5 bases and J 8 bases, leaving 7 bases between the germline ends. The germline V gene has CDR1 SEHNR and CDR2 FQNEAQ (reference sequence). In DNA form, the CDR3 reads TGTGCCAGCAGCACCAATCATGAGCAGTTCTTC. Encoded protein: CASSTNHEQFF.

This sequence joins TRBV2 and TRBJ2-1; no reliable D call. CDR3 length: 13 residues. The V and J ends lost 0 bases and 7 bases respectively, with 7 bases between them. Germline lookup yields CDR1 SNHLY and CDR2 FYNNEI. CDR3 in DNA: TGTGCCAGCAGTGAAGCGGTGGGGAATGAGCAGTTCTTC. Its translation: CASSEAVGNEQFF.